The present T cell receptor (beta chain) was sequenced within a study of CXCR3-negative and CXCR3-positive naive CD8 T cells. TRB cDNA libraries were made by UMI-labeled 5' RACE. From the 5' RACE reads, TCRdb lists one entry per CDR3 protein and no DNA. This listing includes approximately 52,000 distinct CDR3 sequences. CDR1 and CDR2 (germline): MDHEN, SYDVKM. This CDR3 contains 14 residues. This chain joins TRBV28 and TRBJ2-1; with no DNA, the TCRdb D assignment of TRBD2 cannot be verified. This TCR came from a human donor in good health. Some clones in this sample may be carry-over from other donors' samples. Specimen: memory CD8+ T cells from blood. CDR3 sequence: CASSFLAGEDEQFF.